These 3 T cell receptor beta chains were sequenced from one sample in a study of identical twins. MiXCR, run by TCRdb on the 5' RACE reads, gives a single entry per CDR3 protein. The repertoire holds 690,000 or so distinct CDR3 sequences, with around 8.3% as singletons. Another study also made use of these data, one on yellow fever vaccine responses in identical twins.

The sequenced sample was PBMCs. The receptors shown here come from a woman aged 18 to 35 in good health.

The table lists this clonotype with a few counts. The CDR3 DNA reads as TGTGCCAGCAGCGTAGATTTTGGAGAGCAGTACTTC. It translates to CASSVDFGEQYF. The gene calls are TRBV9 and TRBJ2-7; D is ambiguous. V dropped 0 bases and J dropped 7 bases, with 8 bases sitting between them. Germline assignment: CDR1 SGDLS and CDR2 YYNGEE. CDR3 length: 12 residues.

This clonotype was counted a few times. The CDR3 protein is CASSERVGLDEKLFF. In DNA form, the CDR3 reads TGTGCCAGCAGTGAGAGAGTGGGGCTCGATGAAAAACTGTTTTTT. This chain joins TRBV6-1 and TRBJ1-4, with a weak D call TRBD1 (5 bases). The CDR3 contains 15 residues. Germline V gene lookup returns CDR1 MNHNS and CDR2 SASEGT. The V end was cut by 3 bases, the J end by 6 bases, with 14 bases between.

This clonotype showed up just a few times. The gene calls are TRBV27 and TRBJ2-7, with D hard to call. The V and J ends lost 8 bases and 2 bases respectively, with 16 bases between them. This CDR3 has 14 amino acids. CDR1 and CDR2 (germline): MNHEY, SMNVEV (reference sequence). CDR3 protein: CASSLGARTYEQYF. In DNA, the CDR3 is TGTGCCAGCTCCCTGGGCGCGAGGACCTACGAGCAGTACTTC.